This T cell receptor (beta chain) was identified in a study of glioma-infiltrating T cells. Amplification of TCR alpha and beta CDR3 regions from RNA used iRepertoire nested multiplex PCR. For one-step reverse transcription and amplification, about 90-450 ng of tissue mRNA or PBMC total RNA was used. Each CDR3 protein is one row after TCRdb ran MiXCR on the multiplex PCR reads. The sample records under 150,000 distinct CDR3 sequences, around 23% being singletons. This clonotype has at least ten counts. Its antigen is undetermined. Study-level findings and limits: Gliomas, especially low-grade, showed above-expected tissue-blood divergence; non-neoplastic patients showed below.

V was pared by 8 bases and J by 0 bases, with 9 bases between. CDR3 length: 13 amino acids. The TCR sequence derives from a human donor with low-grade glioma or glioblastoma, undergoing nonglioma brain surgery, or in good health (not recorded which). The sequenced sample consisted of glioma tissue, nonneoplastic brain tissue, or PBMCs (not recorded which). The chain recombines TRBV12-3 or TRBV12-4 with TRBJ2-3; no clear D gene. The CDR3 DNA sequence: TGTGCCAGCCTTTCTTCTAGCACAGATACGCAGTATTTT. It specifies CASLSSSTDTQYF.